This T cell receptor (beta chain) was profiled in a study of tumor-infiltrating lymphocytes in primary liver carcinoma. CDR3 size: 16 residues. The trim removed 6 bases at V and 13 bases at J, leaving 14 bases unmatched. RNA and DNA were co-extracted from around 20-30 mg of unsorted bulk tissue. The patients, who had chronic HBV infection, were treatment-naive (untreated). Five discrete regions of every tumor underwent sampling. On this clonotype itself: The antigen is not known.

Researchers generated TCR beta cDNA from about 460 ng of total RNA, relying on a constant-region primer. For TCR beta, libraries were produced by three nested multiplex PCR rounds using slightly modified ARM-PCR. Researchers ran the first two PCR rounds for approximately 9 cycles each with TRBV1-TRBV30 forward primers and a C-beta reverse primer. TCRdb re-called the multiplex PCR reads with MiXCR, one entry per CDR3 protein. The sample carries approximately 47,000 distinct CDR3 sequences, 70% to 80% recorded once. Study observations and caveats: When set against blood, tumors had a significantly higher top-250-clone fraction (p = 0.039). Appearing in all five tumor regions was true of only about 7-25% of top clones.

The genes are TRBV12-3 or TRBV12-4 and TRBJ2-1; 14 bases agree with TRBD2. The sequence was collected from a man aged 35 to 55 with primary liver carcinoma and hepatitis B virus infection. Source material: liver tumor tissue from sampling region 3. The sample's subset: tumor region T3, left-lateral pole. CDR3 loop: CASSPFGLAGGIEQFF. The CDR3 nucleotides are TGTGCCAGCAGCCCCTTCGGACTAGCGGGGGGCATTGAACAGTTCTTC.